The next 9 T cell receptor beta chains were all read from a single sample in a study of control samples from healthy donors and cancer patients. Sequencing was performed with immunoSEQ multiplex PCR; in TCRdb, only in-frame clones are kept and a portion is missing. Of 80,000 to 100,000 clones listed, around nine tenths are singletons. The source material was blood. The receptor source for this set is a man aged 25 to 40 in good health.

J is TRBJ2-7 and V is TRBV4-2; the D is unclear. This CDR3 has 15 amino acids. V was shortened by 1 base and J by 0 bases, with 10 bases between the two germline ends. CDR1 LGHNA and CDR2 YNFKEQ come from the germline V gene. CDR3: CASSQVVGISYEQYF. CDR3 nucleotide sequence: TGTGCCAGCAGCCAAGTGGTGGGAATCTCCTACGAGCAGTACTTC.

The chain couples TRBV6-1 to TRBJ2-7; D tentatively fits TRBD1 or TRBD2 (5 bases each). Germline-derived CDR1 and CDR2 are MNHNS and SASEGT. This CDR3 has 14 residues. V lost 2 bases, J lost 4 bases, and 12 bases lay in between. The CDR3 sequence: CASSESGRIYEQYF. The CDR3 region has the DNA TGTGCCAGCAGTGAATCGGGACGGATTTACGAGCAGTACTTC.

The chain is built from TRBV19 and TRBJ1-3; a possible D gene is TRBD1 (5 bases). The CDR3 covers 15 residues. V was shortened by 6 bases and J by 0 bases, with 12 bases between the two germline ends. Germline V gives CDR1 LNHDA, CDR2 SQIVND (reference sequence). The CDR3: CASRRQHISGNTIYF. The CDR3 DNA sequence: TGTGCCAGTAGGAGACAGCACATCTCTGGAAACACCATATATTTT.

The chain combines TRBV11-3 with TRBJ2-2, with TRBD1 as a possible D gene (6 bases). Germline V gene lookup returns CDR1 SGHNT and CDR2 YENEEA. Trimming cost V 3 bases and J 7 bases, with 9 bases left between them. This CDR3 comprises 13 residues. The CDR3 DNA sequence: TGTGCCAGCAGCTTGGGGGCGGACGGGGAGCTGTTTTTT. It is translated as CASSLGADGELFF.

This chain connects TRBV7-9 to TRBJ2-1; a weak D match, TRBD1 (5 bases). The germline V and J ends were trimmed by 6 bases and 7 bases, with 13 bases remaining between them. The germline V gene encodes CDR1 SEHNR and CDR2 FQNEAQ (reference sequence). The CDR3 covers 13 residues. CDR3 amino acids: CASRQIQANEQFF. In DNA, the CDR3 is TGTGCCAGCAGGCAAATACAGGCAAATGAGCAGTTCTTC.

The chain joins TRBV27 to TRBJ1-2; the D gene is possibly TRBD1 (5 bases). CDR1 is MNHEY and CDR2 is SMNVEV in the germline V gene (reference sequence). The CDR3 length is 15 residues. Trimming pared 0 bases from V and 5 bases from J, leaving 13 bases between. The CDR3 loop is CASSLSYRGFYGYTF. The CDR3, as DNA: TGTGCCAGCAGTTTATCGTATAGGGGATTTTATGGCTACACCTTC.

This clone has a single count. The chain couples TRBV6-4 to TRBJ1-5, with 7 bases lining up with TRBD1. Per the germline V gene, CDR1 is MRHNA and CDR2 is SNTAGT. This CDR3 spans 16 amino acids. J was trimmed by 0 bases and V by 11 bases; bases with no gene match: 13. The DNA for the CDR3 is TGTGCCTTTCGGGGACAGTTAAGGATTAGCAATCAGCCCCAGCATTTT. Residues: CAFRGQLRISNQPQHF.

The V and J genes are TRBV6-4 and TRBJ1-2; D gene unclear. V gave up 10 bases and J gave up 1 base, with 7 bases separating them. The V gene's germline CDR1 is MRHNA and CDR2 SNTAGT. CDR3 length: 11 amino acids. In nucleotides, the CDR3 is TGTGCCACCGGGAGTAACTATGGCTACACCTTC. Translated, it gives CATGSNYGYTF.

CDR3 amino acids: CASSLVASGANVLTF. The CDR3, as DNA: TGTGCCAGCAGCTTAGTGGCGTCTGGGGCCAACGTCCTGACTTTC. V and J are TRBV7-2 and TRBJ2-6; no clear D. This CDR3 comprises 15 residues. V was clipped by 1 base and J by 1 base, with 5 bases between them. Germline CDR1 is SGHTA and CDR2 is FQGNSA.